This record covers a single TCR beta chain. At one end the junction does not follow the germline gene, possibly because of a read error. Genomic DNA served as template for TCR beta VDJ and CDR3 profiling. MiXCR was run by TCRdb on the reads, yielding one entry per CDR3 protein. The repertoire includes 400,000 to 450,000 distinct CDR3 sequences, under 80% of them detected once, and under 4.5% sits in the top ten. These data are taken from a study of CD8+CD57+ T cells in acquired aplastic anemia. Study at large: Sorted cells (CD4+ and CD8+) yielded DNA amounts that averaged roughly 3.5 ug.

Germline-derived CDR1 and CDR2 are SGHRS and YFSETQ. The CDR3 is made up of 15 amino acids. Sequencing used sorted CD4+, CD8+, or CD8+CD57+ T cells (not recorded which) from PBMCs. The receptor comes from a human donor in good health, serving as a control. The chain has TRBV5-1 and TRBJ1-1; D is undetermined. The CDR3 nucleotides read TGTGCCAGCAGCCTGGACCGAGGGAGGTACACTGAAGCTTTCTTT. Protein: CASSLDRGRYTEAFF.